These 8 T cell receptor beta chains share one sample of origin, sequenced in a study of neurological immune-mediated disorders (dated by TCRdb to the late 2010s). The library was built by means of 5' RACE. The sample was run on an Illumina HiSeq 2500. TCRdb itself trimmed the public reads at Q25 with fastp, ran MiXCR and retained productive beta chains. Entries that share a CDR3 protein sequence are merged under the most common genes and DNA. This sample holds 70,000 to 75,000 distinct CDR3 sequences; roughly 13% were observed only once. The biggest ten clones account for about 4.6% of the sample. This specimen's time point label, interpreted: longitudinal time-point 1 (baseline). The source material was PBMCs. Receptors were obtained from a female donor with HTLV-1-associated myelopathy (HAM/TSP).

There are many counts of this clonotype. The gene calls are TRBV9 and TRBJ1-1, with D tentatively TRBD1 (6 bases). The CDR3 length is 15 residues. Germline CDR1 is SGDLS and CDR2 is YYNGEE. V was pared by 3 bases and J by 1 base, with 13 bases between. The CDR3: CASSAGVSPNTEAFF. The CDR3 region has the DNA TGTGCCAGCAGCGCAGGGGTGTCTCCGAACACTGAAGCTTTCTTT.

This clonotype came up many times. The gene calls are TRBV7-2 and TRBJ2-3; no clear D. The germline CDR1 and CDR2 sequences are SGHTA and FQGNSA. The CDR3 spans 14 residues. V dropped 1 base and J dropped 4 bases, with 9 bases sitting between them. The CDR3 bases are TGTGCCAGCAGCTTAGTGTTGATGTCAGATACGCAGTATTTT. Protein sequence: CASSLVLMSDTQYF. Full variable domain (outside the CDR3, taken from reference TRBV7-2 and TRBJ2-3): GAGVSQSPSNKVTEKGKDVELRCDPISGHTALYWYRQSLGQGLEFLIYFQGNSAPDKSGLPSDRFSAERTGGSVSTLTIQRTQQEDSAVYLCASSLVLMSDTQYFGPGTRLTVL.

This clonotype was picked up many times. This rearrangement joins TRBV5-1 to TRBJ1-1, with 8 bases identical to TRBD1. Trimming cost V 1 base and J 4 bases; bases outside gene matches: 0. The CDR3 loop spans 13 amino acids. Germline values: CDR1 SGHRS, CDR2 YFSETQ. The CDR3 DNA sequence: TGCGCCAGCAGCTTGACAGGGGGCACTGAAGCTTTCTTT. This sequence encodes CASSLTGGTEAFF.

This clonotype was seen at least ten times. The J gene is TRBJ1-3, the V gene TRBV5-1; no reliable D call. Trimming stripped 0 bases from V and 0 bases from J, with 4 bases between. Germline V gene data show CDR1 as SGHRS and CDR2 as YFSETQ. The CDR3 covers 14 residues. This CDR3 is CASSLGGSGNTIYF. The CDR3 DNA follows: TGCGCCAGCAGCTTGGGAGGCTCTGGAAACACCATATATTTT.

This clonotype has ten or more counts. The V call is TRBV5-1, the J call TRBJ1-5; TRBD1 agrees at 7 bases. The CDR3 has 14 residues. Germline CDR1 reads SGHRS; CDR2 reads YFSETQ. The ends lost 4 bases at V and 6 bases at J; junction bases unmatched: 7. The CDR3 spells CASSMTGSGQPQHF. The CDR3 DNA is TGCGCCAGCAGCATGACAGGGAGCGGTCAGCCCCAGCATTTT.

This clonotype appeared many times. The gene calls are TRBV20-1 and TRBJ2-7; 7 bases fit TRBD1. J lost 1 base, V lost 6 bases, and 6 bases had no gene match. This CDR3 contains 13 residues. Germline V gene sequence: CDR1 DFQATT, CDR2 SNEGSKA (reference sequence). This CDR3 reads CSASTGMSYEQYF. The CDR3 bases are TGCAGTGCCTCGACAGGGATGTCCTACGAGCAGTACTTC.

The CDR3 loop is CASSLTLLSTDTQYF. CDR3 DNA: TGTGCCAGCAGCTTAACTCTTTTAAGCACAGATACGCAGTATTTT. The chain combines TRBV7-9 with TRBJ2-3; D is unclear. The CDR3 covers 15 residues. V was clipped by 2 bases and J by 0 bases, with 9 bases between them. The germline V gene encodes CDR1 SEHNR and CDR2 FQNEAQ (reference sequence).

Comment on this clonotype: A much larger clone lies one base from this, so it may be a read error. The chain combines TRBV7-9 with TRBJ2-3, with D perhaps TRBD1 (6 bases). Germline CDR1 SEHNR, CDR2 FQNEAQ (reference sequence). The V gene lost 5 bases and the J gene lost 4 bases, with 16 bases spanning the gap. The CDR3 runs 15 residues. The DNA for the CDR3 is TGTGCCAGCAGCGTAGTTCAGGGGTTGTCAGATACGCAGTATTTT. This translates into CASSVVQGLSDTQYF. Full variable domain (outside the CDR3, taken from reference TRBV7-9 and TRBJ2-3): DTGVSQNPRHKITKRGQNVTFRCDPISEHNRLYWYRQTLGQGPEFLTYFQNEAQLEKSRLLSDRFSAERPKGSFSTLEIQRTEQGDSAMYLCASSVVQGLSDTQYFGPGTRLTVL.